The clone carrying this T cell receptor beta chain was found a few times. The data belong to a study of brain T cells in children with intractable seizures. Germline lookup yields CDR1 GTSNPN and CDR2 SVGIG (reference sequence). CDR3 length: 17 residues. With 3 bases removed from V and 3 bases from J, the gap between germline ends came to 18 bases. Libraries were prepared by immunoSEQ multiplex PCR; TCRdb keeps only in-frame clonotypes and omits some of them. Of about 80,000 clones in the sample, around 90% were seen once. The V gene is TRBV30, the J gene TRBJ1-6, with a weak D call TRBD1 (5 bases). The source material was peripheral blood, sampled at surgery. The sequence was obtained from a girl aged 2 to 9 with Rasmussen encephalitis and intractable seizures. CDR3 region: CAWRTKEGVGYNSPLHF. The CDR3 region has the DNA TGTGCCTGGAGGACTAAGGAAGGGGTCGGCTATAATTCACCCCTCCACTTT.